This T cell receptor beta chain was sequenced for a study of shared clonotypes between healthy human individuals. Germline trimming cut 7 bases from V and 5 bases from J; bases unmatched to any gene: 13. The CDR3 is 15 amino acids. In germline, CDR1 is SQVTM, CDR2 ANQGSEA. Clones were sequenced by immunoSEQ multiplex PCR, and TCRdb holds only the in-frame ones, with some missing. This table has about 1.5 million clones, approximately 96% appearing once. The split of CD4+ cells yielded CD45RA+ naive and CD45RA-negative memory subsets. This TCR derives from a man younger than 40 in good health. The sequenced sample was naive CD4+ T cells sorted from blood. The subset is: CD45RA+ positively selected. The chain recombines TRBV29-1 with TRBJ2-7; 11 bases agree with TRBD2. In DNA, the CDR3 is TGCAGCGCCTCTACTACTAGCGGGAGCTTTCACGAGCAGTACTTC. Protein sequence: CSASTTSGSFHEQYF.